These 21 T cell receptor beta chains were all obtained from the same sample, sequenced in a study of control samples from healthy donors and cancer patients. The data were produced by immunoSEQ multiplex PCR, yet TCRdb's version contains in-frame clones alone and is incomplete. The sample consists of fewer than 130,000 clones, around 87% of them appearing once. Specimen: PBMCs. The receptors derive from a woman aged 55-69 years with lung cancer.

This chain connects TRBV6-5 to TRBJ1-6, with D unclear. The V end was cut by 2 bases, the J end by 7 bases, with 12 bases between. CDR1 MNHEY and CDR2 SVGAGI come from the germline V gene. CDR3 size: 15 residues. The CDR3: CASSYRWTENSPLHF. CDR3 bases: TGTGCCAGCAGTTACCGATGGACGGAAAATTCACCCCTCCACTTT.

This clone was observed a single time. The CDR3 DNA reads TGTGCCAGCAGTTTGGTCGCGCGGAACACTGAAGCTTTCTTT. Amino acid sequence: CASSLVARNTEAFF. The J gene is TRBJ1-1, the V gene TRBV27, with D unclear. The ends were cut back, 3 bases at V and 1 base at J, with 9 bases in the middle. This CDR3 has 14 residues. Looked up from germline, CDR1 is MNHEY and CDR2 is SMNVEV (reference sequence).

The V and J genes are TRBV7-2 and TRBJ1-2, with unresolved D. The V end lost 5 bases, the J end lost 0 bases, and 16 bases lay between the germline ends. The CDR3 runs 16 residues. Per germline, CDR1 SGHTA and CDR2 FQGNSA. Written as DNA, the CDR3 is TGTGCCAGCAGCCTTGCCGAGTCACAATCTAACTATGGCTACACCTTC. It specifies CASSLAESQSNYGYTF.

CDR3 in DNA: TGTGCCAGTAGTATAGGGGATAGCGGTGCCTCTGAGCAGTTCTTC. Protein sequence: CASSIGDSGASEQFF. This chain connects TRBV19 to TRBJ2-1, with D possibly TRBD2 on 6 matching bases. V gave up 1 base and J gave up 9 bases, with 16 bases separating them. Germline V gene lookup returns CDR1 LNHDA and CDR2 SQIVND (reference sequence). The length of the CDR3 is 15 residues.

This chain joins TRBV11-2 and TRBJ2-2; no clear D. In germline, CDR1 is SGHAT, CDR2 FQNNGV. V was pared by 1 base and J by 7 bases, with 7 bases between. The CDR3 runs 13 residues. The CDR3 DNA sequence: TGTGCCAGCAGCTTAGGGCCATTCGGGGAGCTGTTTTTT. Its translation: CASSLGPFGELFF.

This chain connects TRBV19 to TRBJ1-1, with 10 bases aligning to TRBD1. Germline V gives CDR1 LNHDA, CDR2 SQIVND (reference sequence). The CDR3 has 16 amino acids. J lost 6 bases, V lost 1 base, and 8 bases had no gene match. This CDR3 is CASSIGTGGRLAEAFF. The CDR3 DNA is TGTGCCAGTAGTATAGGGACAGGGGGTCGGTTGGCTGAAGCTTTCTTT.

This clone was observed a single time. The chain recombines TRBV5-1 with TRBJ2-1, with D possibly TRBD1 on 6 matching bases. The germline gives CDR1 SGHRS, CDR2 YFSETQ. CDR3 length: 17 amino acids. With 0 bases removed from V and 1 base from J, the gap between germline ends came to 14 bases. This chain's CDR3 is CASSLATGMRSYNEQFF. CDR3 sequence (DNA): TGCGCCAGCAGCTTGGCCACAGGGATGAGGTCCTACAATGAGCAGTTCTTC.

CDR3: CASSIVGPSAVSSYEQYF. CDR3 nucleotides: TGTGCCAGTAGTATAGTAGGCCCGAGCGCCGTTAGCTCCTACGAGCAGTACTTC. V gene TRBV19 combines with J gene TRBJ2-7; D uncertain. V lost 1 base, J lost 0 bases, and 19 bases lay in between. The CDR3 totals 18 residues. The germline CDR1 and CDR2 sequences are LNHDA and SQIVND (reference sequence).

The CDR3 here is CAISGRQRDEQFF. CDR3 DNA sequence: TGTGCCATCAGTGGTCGTCAAAGGGATGAGCAGTTCTTC. This sequence joins TRBV10-3 and TRBJ2-1; D gene ambiguous. This CDR3 has 13 amino acids. Trimming took 4 bases from V and 8 from J, leaving 12 bases between them. CDR1 is ENHRY, CDR2 SYGVKD, per germline.

This chain links TRBV6-2 or TRBV6-3 with TRBJ1-5; D gene unclear. The CDR3 sequence is 16 residues long. V lost 2 bases, J lost 3 bases, and 14 bases lay in between. CDR1 and CDR2 from the germline V gene are MNHEY and SVGEGT. The CDR3 is CASSYRGGRNNQPQHF. CDR3 coding DNA: TGTGCCAGCAGTTACAGAGGCGGCAGAAACAATCAGCCCCAGCATTTT.

This chain connects TRBV19 to TRBJ1-1; D may be TRBD1 (5 bases). This CDR3 contains 14 residues. The germline V gene has CDR1 LNHDA and CDR2 SQIVND (reference sequence). Deletions cut 1 base from V and 3 bases from J, with 9 bases between. Written as DNA, the CDR3 is TGTGCCAGTAGTATAGGGGGCAGGTACACTGAAGCTTTCTTT. Amino acids: CASSIGGRYTEAFF.

The genes are TRBV7-2 and TRBJ1-6; 10 nucleotides match TRBD1. The CDR3 has 15 residues. The germline gives CDR1 SGHTA, CDR2 FQGNSA. J was trimmed by 6 bases and V by 5 bases; bases with no gene match: 4. The CDR3 region is CASSNRQGANSPLHF. The CDR3 region has the DNA TGTGCCAGCAGCAACCGACAGGGGGCTAATTCACCCCTCCACTTT.

CDR3 nucleotides: TGCGCCAGCAGCGGGACGCAGGGAAACAATGAGCAGTTCTTC. Translation: CASSGTQGNNEQFF. V and J are TRBV5-1 and TRBJ2-1; either TRBD1 or TRBD2 may fit D (5 bases each). Germline CDR1 SGHRS, CDR2 YFSETQ. The CDR3 has 14 residues. The V end lost 4 bases, the J end lost 5 bases, and 13 bases lay between the germline ends.

The chain uses TRBV16 and TRBJ2-3; 9 bases align to TRBD1. Per germline, CDR1 KGHSY and CDR2 FQNENV. V shed 4 bases, J shed 3 bases, and the junction held 5 bases outside the gene matches. The CDR3 consists of 15 residues. The CDR3 loop reads CASSPRDRVTDTQYF. In nucleotides, the CDR3 is TGTGCCAGCAGCCCCCGGGACAGGGTAACAGATACGCAGTATTTT.

The gene calls are TRBV18 and TRBJ2-3, with a weak D call TRBD1 (6 bases). CDR3 length equals 14 residues. Germline values: CDR1 KGHSH, CDR2 LQKENI. Trimming pared 5 bases from V and 2 bases from J, leaving 11 bases between. This CDR3 is CASSYGQNTDTQYF. CDR3 nucleotides: TGTGCCAGCTCATACGGACAGAACACAGATACGCAGTATTTT. The whole variable domain, filled in from reference TRBV18 and TRBJ2-3, reads NAGVMQNPRHLVRRRGQEARLRCSPMKGHSHVYWYRQLPEEGLKFMVYLQKENIIDESGMPKERFSAEFPKEGPSILRIQQVVRGDSAAYFCASSYGQNTDTQYFGPGTRLTVL.

The CDR3 loop reads CAWSVSTGSNYGYTF. DNA for the CDR3: TGTGCCTGGAGTGTCTCGACAGGCTCTAACTATGGCTACACCTTC. J is TRBJ1-2 and V is TRBV30; possible D gene TRBD1, 6 bases. Per germline, CDR1 GTSNPN and CDR2 SVGIG (reference sequence). V lost 0 bases and J 0 bases, leaving 11 bases between the germline ends. The CDR3 sequence is 15 residues long.

The chain couples TRBV27 to TRBJ1-5; no reliable D call. The CDR3 spans 15 residues. The germline gives CDR1 MNHEY, CDR2 SMNVEV (reference sequence). V shed 5 bases and J shed 3 bases, with 14 bases lying between them. The DNA of the CDR3 is TGTGCCAGCAGTGAGACACCGATATACAATCAGCCCCAGCATTTT. Amino acid sequence: CASSETPIYNQPQHF.

The chain joins TRBV19 to TRBJ1-2; a weak D match, TRBD1 (5 bases). V shed 3 bases and J shed 6 bases, with 14 bases lying between them. This CDR3 contains 14 residues. CDR1 is LNHDA, CDR2 SQIVND, per germline (reference sequence). CDR3 sequence reads: CASSIGAAPDGYTF. DNA for the CDR3: TGTGCCAGTAGTATTGGGGCAGCACCGGATGGCTACACCTTC.

The V and J genes are TRBV7-9 and TRBJ1-1; D unresolved. Trimming stripped 1 base from V and 2 bases from J, with 8 bases between. This CDR3 region has 14 residues. Germline V CDR1 and CDR2: SEHNR, FQNEAQ (reference sequence). This CDR3 reads CASSLVEGNTEAFF. Here the CDR3 DNA reads TGTGCCAGCAGCTTAGTCGAGGGTAACACTGAAGCTTTCTTT.

The chain's CDR3 is CASSLAGEAFF. In DNA, the CDR3 is TGTGCCAGCAGCTTAGCGGGAGAAGCTTTCTTT. V is TRBV7-2 and J is TRBJ1-1; D remains unclear. V gave up 0 bases and J gave up 8 bases, with 4 bases separating them. The length of the CDR3 is 11 residues. CDR1 is SGHTA, CDR2 FQGNSA, per germline.

The chain links TRBV30 to TRBJ2-7; D possibly corresponds to TRBD2 (5 bases). V shed 2 bases and J shed 4 bases, with 21 bases lying between them. The CDR3 consists of 16 residues. CDR1 GTSNPN and CDR2 SVGIG come from the germline V gene (reference sequence). The CDR3: CAWSSPGNSGTYEQYF. The CDR3 DNA sequence: TGTGCCTGGAGTTCCCCCGGGAACTCCGGTACGTACGAGCAGTACTTC. The variable domain in full, completed from reference TRBV30 and TRBJ2-7, reads SQTIHQWPATLVQPVGSPLSLECTVEGTSNPNLYWYRQAAGRGLQLLFYSVGIGQISSEVPQNLSASRPQDRQFILSSKKLLLSDSGFYLCAWSSPGNSGTYEQYFGPGTRLTVT.